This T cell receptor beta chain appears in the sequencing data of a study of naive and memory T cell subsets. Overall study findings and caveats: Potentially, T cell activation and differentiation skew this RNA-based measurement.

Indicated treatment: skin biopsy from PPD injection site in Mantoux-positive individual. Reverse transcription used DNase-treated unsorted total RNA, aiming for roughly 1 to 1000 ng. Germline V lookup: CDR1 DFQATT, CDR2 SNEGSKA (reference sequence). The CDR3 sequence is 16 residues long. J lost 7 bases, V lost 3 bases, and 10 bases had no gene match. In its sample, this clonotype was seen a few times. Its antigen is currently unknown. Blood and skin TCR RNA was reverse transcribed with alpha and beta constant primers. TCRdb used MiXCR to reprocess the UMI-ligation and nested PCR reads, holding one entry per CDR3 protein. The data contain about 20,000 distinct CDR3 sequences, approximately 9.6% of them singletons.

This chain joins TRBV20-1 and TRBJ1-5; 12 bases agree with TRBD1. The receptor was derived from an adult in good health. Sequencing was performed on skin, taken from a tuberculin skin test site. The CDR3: CSASATGTGGSQPQHF. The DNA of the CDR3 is TGCAGTGCTAGTGCCACCGGGACAGGGGGCAGCCAGCCCCAGCATTTT.